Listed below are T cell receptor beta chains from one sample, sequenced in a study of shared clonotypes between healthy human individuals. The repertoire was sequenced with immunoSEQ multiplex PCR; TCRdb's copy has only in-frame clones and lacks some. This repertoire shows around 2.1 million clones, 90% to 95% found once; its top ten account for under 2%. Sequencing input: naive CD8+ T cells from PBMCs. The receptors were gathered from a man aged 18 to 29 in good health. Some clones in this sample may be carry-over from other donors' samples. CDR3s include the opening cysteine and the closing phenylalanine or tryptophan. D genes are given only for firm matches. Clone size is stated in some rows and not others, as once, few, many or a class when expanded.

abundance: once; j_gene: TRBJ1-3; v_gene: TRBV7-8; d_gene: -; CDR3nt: TGTGCCAGCAGCTCGACCGGACAGAGCCTCTCTGGAAACACCATATATTTT; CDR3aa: CASSSTGQSLSGNTIYF
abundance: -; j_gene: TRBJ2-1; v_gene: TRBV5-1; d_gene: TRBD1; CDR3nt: TGCGCCAGCAGCAGGGGGCCAAATGAGCAGTTCTTC; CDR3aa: CASSRGPNEQFF
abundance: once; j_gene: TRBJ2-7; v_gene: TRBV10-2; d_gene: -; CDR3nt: TGCGCCAGCAGTGCGGGAGTAAGGTACGAGCAGTACTTC; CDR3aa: CASSAGVRYEQYF
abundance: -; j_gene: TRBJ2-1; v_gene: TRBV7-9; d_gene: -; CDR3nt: TGTGCCAGCTCACAGGTCATGGGCTCCTACAATGAGCAGTTCTTC; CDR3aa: CASSQVMGSYNEQFF
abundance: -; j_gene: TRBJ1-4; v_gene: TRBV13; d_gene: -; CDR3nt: TGTGCCAGCAGCTTAGGGACGTGGAGGGAAAAACTGTTTTTT; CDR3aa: CASSLGTWREKLFF
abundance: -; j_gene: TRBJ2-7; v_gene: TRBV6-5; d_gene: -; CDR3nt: TGTGCCAGCAGTTACTCGAGCCCCCTTAGATACGAGCAGTACTTC; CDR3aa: CASSYSSPLRYEQYF
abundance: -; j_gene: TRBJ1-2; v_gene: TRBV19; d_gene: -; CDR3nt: TGTGCCAGTAGTTCCAACCCACCAAACCGGGACTATGGCTACACCTTC; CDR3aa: CASSSNPPNRDYGYTF
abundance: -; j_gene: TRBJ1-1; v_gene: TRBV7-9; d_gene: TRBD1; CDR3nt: TGTGCCAGCAGCGTCAATACACAGGGGCGCACTGAAGCTTTCTTT; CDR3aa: CASSVNTQGRTEAFF
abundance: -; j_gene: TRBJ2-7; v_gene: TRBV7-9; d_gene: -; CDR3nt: TGTGCCAGCAGCCCTGAGGGTGGCAGACCGAACTGGCGATACGAGCAGTACTTC; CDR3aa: CASSPEGGRPNWRYEQYF
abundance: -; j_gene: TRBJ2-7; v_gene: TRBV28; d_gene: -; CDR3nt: TGTGCCAGCAGCCTGGGCGACAGCGTGGCCTCCTACGAGCAGTACTTC; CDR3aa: CASSLGDSVASYEQYF
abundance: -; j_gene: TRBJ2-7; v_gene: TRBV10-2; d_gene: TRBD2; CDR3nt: TGCGCCAGCAGCGACCCCCCCGGGACTAGCGGGTCCGTGCCCTCCTACGAGCAGTACTTC; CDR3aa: CASSDPPGTSGSVPSYEQYF
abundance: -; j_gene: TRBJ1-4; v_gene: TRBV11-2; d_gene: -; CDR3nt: TGTGCCAGCAGCTTAGCGGTCAGTCCACGGGAAAAACTGTTTTTT; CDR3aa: CASSLAVSPREKLFF
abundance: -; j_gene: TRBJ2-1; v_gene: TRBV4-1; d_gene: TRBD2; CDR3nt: TGCGCCAGCAGCCCCGCGACTAGCGTCGGTTACAATGAGCAGTTCTTC; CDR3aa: CASSPATSVGYNEQFF
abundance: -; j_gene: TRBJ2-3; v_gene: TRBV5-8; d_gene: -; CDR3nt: TGTGCCAGTGGGCAGTTAAGCTATACGCAGTATTTT; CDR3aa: CASGQLSYTQYF
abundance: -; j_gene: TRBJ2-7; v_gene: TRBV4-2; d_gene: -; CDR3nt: TGTGCCAGCAGCCCTAAAAGCGGCTACGAGCAGTACTTC; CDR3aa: CASSPKSGYEQYF
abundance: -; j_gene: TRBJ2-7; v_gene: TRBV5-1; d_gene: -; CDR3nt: TGCGCCAGCAGCTCCCGGGGACTGTCGTTGGAGCAGTACTTC; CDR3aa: CASSSRGLSLEQYF
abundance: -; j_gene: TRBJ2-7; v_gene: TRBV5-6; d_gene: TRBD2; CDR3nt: TGTGCCAGCAGCCCGCAGACTTGGGGGGGCGAGCAGTACTTC; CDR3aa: CASSPQTWGGEQYF
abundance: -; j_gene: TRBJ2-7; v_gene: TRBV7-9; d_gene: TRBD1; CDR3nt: TGTGCCAGCAGACAGGGGGTCTCCTACGAGCAGTACTTC; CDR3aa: CASRQGVSYEQYF
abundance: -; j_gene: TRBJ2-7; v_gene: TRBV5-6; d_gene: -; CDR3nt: TGTGCCAGCAGCTTGGGGCCAGGGGAGGGTTACGAGCAGTACTTC; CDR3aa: CASSLGPGEGYEQYF
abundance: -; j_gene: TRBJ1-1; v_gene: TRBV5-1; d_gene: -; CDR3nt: TGCGCCAGCAGCTTGGGATTTTCGGGGACTGAAGCTTTCTTT; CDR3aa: CASSLGFSGTEAFF